Following are 13 T cell receptor beta chains from one sample sequenced in a study of T-cell reconstitution after alpha-beta-depleted transplantation in children (dated by TCRdb to between 2015 and 2016). The library was prepared using PCR. Sequenced using an Illumina HiSeq 2500. To normalize quantification of the TCRbeta repertoire, the TCR libraries were built with molecular barcoding that relied on unique molecular identifiers. TCRdb ran its own pipeline on the public reads, namely fastp trimming at Q25 and MiXCR clone calling, and kept in-frame beta chains. Rows are combined by CDR3 protein, so each entry shows the most common genes and DNA. The sample records 280,000 or so distinct CDR3 sequences, under 14% of which are singletons. 23% of the sample belongs to the ten largest clones. Reading the label with the study, this specimen's treatment or condition is: allogeneic hematopoietic cell transplantation with graft depleted of TCRalphabeta T cells and CD19 B cells.

The source material was peripheral blood, sampled 180 days after TCRalphabeta/CD19-depleted stem cell transplant. The receptors derive from a male patient aged 2 to 10 who had a stem cell transplant for chronic granulomatous disease, so the T cells may come from the graft donor.

There are many counts of this clonotype. The chain carries TRBV20-1 and TRBJ2-7; tentative D call: TRBD1 (6 bases). This CDR3 has 17 residues. Germline V gives CDR1 DFQATT, CDR2 SNEGSKA (reference sequence). V lost 2 bases, J lost 3 bases, and 23 bases lay in between. DNA of the CDR3: TGCAGTGCTAGACCCCCATGGGGGACACAGTTAAACTACGAGCAGTACTTC. This sequence encodes CSARPPWGTQLNYEQYF.

This clonotype was seen many times. The rearrangement uses TRBV4-3 and TRBJ1-1; D is undetermined. Trimming removed 1 base at V and 0 bases at J, with 9 bases between. There are 15 residues in the CDR3. Germline V gene lookup returns CDR1 LGHNA and CDR2 YSLEER. CDR3 in DNA: TGCGCCAGCAGCCAAGCGGGCCGGTTGAACACTGAAGCTTTCTTT. Translating gives CASSQAGRLNTEAFF.

The chain employs TRBV3-1 and TRBJ1-3; D unclear. V dropped 2 bases and J dropped 0 bases, with 14 bases sitting between them. Germline assignment: CDR1 LGHDT and CDR2 YNNKEL (reference sequence). This CDR3 has 17 residues. CDR3 loop: CASSQRAVVLSGNTIYF. CDR3 DNA sequence: TGTGCCAGCAGCCAAAGAGCGGTGGTTCTCTCTGGAAACACCATATATTTT.

In this sample, this clonotype turned up a few times. The rearrangement uses TRBV24-1 and TRBJ2-2; D is undetermined. The germline gives CDR1 KGHDR, CDR2 SFDVKD. The V and J ends lost 9 bases and 6 bases respectively, with 4 bases between them. The CDR3 length is 10 residues. This CDR3 reads CATGAGELFF. The DNA of the CDR3 is TGTGCCACCGGCGCCGGGGAGCTGTTTTTT.

This clonotype was observed at least ten times. The J gene is TRBJ2-3, the V gene TRBV15; 8 bases are a match to TRBD2. Germline V lookup: CDR1 LNHNV, CDR2 YYDKDF (reference sequence). V lost 3 bases and J lost 0; bases outside the gene matches: 8. The CDR3 covers 17 residues. The CDR3 nucleotides read TGTGCCACCAGCAGGCCCTGGACTAGCAGCAGCACAGATACGCAGTATTTT. Protein product: CATSRPWTSSSTDTQYF.

The sample holds many counts of this clonotype. The rearrangement joins TRBV3-1 to TRBJ2-3; maybe TRBD1 (5 bases). V was cut by 1 base and J by 4 bases, with 12 bases left in between. The V gene's germline CDR1 is LGHDT and CDR2 YNNKEL (reference sequence). The length of the CDR3 is 15 residues. In DNA form, the CDR3 reads TGTGCCAGCAGCCAAGGACAGCGCATCCCAGATACGCAGTATTTT. Its protein product is CASSQGQRIPDTQYF.

This clonotype is a singleton in its sample. One base away lies a much larger clone, so this may be a sequencing read error. This chain connects TRBV6-9 to TRBJ2-1, with D hard to call. This CDR3 spans 16 amino acids. Germline V gives CDR1 MNHGY, CDR2 SVAAGI. V was shortened by 2 bases and J by 5 bases, with 16 bases between the two germline ends. The CDR3 spells CASSYGFPKLDNEQFF. CDR3 DNA: TGTGCCAGCAGTTATGGCTTTCCGAAGCTAGACAATGAGCAGTTCTTC.

This clonotype has only a few counts. V gene TRBV24-1 combines with J gene TRBJ2-2; 7 bases line up with TRBD2. V trimming: 6 bases; J trimming: 0 bases; junction bases outside the gene matches: 6. Germline CDR1 reads KGHDR; CDR2 reads SFDVKD. This CDR3 has 16 residues. CDR3: CATSKQGGSNTGELFF. The CDR3 region has the DNA TGTGCCACCAGTAAGCAGGGAGGGTCGAACACCGGGGAGCTGTTTTTT.

This clonotype was recorded many times. This rearrangement joins TRBV9 to TRBJ2-7; no reliable D call. CDR1 is SGDLS, CDR2 YYNGEE, per germline. CDR3 length equals 14 residues. Trimming removed 0 bases from V and 0 bases from J, with 7 bases in between. The CDR3 reads CASSVARSSYEQYF. The CDR3, as DNA: TGTGCCAGCAGCGTAGCAAGGAGCTCCTACGAGCAGTACTTC.

Many counts were recorded for this clonotype. The chain carries TRBV18 and TRBJ2-7; D possibly uses TRBD1 or TRBD2 (5 bases each). Per germline, CDR1 KGHSH and CDR2 LQKENI. The V and J ends lost 6 bases and 4 bases respectively, with 19 bases between them. The CDR3 totals 15 residues. The CDR3 DNA follows: TGTGCCAGCTCTTACAACCGGGACCAACCTTACGAGCAGTACTTC. Translating gives CASSYNRDQPYEQYF.

This clonotype was seen at least ten times. V usage is TRBV5-1 and J usage is TRBJ2-6; a weak D match, TRBD1 (5 bases). With 4 bases removed from V and 2 bases from J, the gap between germline ends came to 10 bases. This CDR3 contains 15 residues. Germline assignment: CDR1 SGHRS and CDR2 YFSETQ. The CDR3 bases are TGCGCCAGCAGCCCTGACAGCCCTGGGGCCAACGTCCTGACTTTC. It is translated as CASSPDSPGANVLTF.

This clonotype appeared many times. V usage is TRBV5-1 and J usage is TRBJ2-5; 8 nucleotides agree with TRBD1. The CDR3 has 15 amino acids. Germline assignment: CDR1 SGHRS and CDR2 YFSETQ. Germline trimming cut 5 bases from V and 5 bases from J; bases unmatched to any gene: 11. As DNA, the CDR3 is TGCGCCAGCAGTTCGGGACAGGTGGGTTCGGAGACCCAGTACTTC. This translates into CASSSGQVGSETQYF.

This clonotype was recorded at least ten times. The chain joins TRBV5-1 to TRBJ2-7, with D perhaps matching TRBD1 or TRBD2 (5 bases each). V gave up 4 bases and J gave up 3 bases, with 17 bases separating them. This CDR3 is built from 15 residues. CDR1 is SGHRS, CDR2 YFSETQ, per germline. CDR3 region: CASSTEGPQSYEQYF. CDR3 nucleotides: TGCGCCAGCAGCACCGAGGGACCTCAGAGCTACGAGCAGTACTTC. Full variable domain (remainder filled in from reference TRBV5-1 and TRBJ2-7): KAGVTQTPRYLIKTRGQQVTLSCSPISGHRSVSWYQQTPGQGLQFLFEYFSETQRNKGNFPGRFSGRQFSNSRSEMNVSTLELGDSALYLCASSTEGPQSYEQYFGPGTRLTVT.